A selection of T cell receptor beta chains follows, all from one sample in a study of cytomegalovirus exposure and HLA in healthy donors. The table came from immunoSEQ multiplex PCR; TCRdb's copy has only in-frame clones and leaves some out. The data hold 95,000 to 150,000 clones, with about 83% observed a single time. Specimen: PBMCs. The receptors here all came from a man aged 30-40 years in good health and CMV-seronegative. The conserved cysteine and the conserved F or W are not part of the CDR3 here. Each record gives: V gene, J gene, clone size, CDR3 protein. Clone size is given for some rows only: seen once, a few or many times, or a class if the clone is expanded.

TRBV11-2	TRBJ2-5	-	ASSLVTSGRETQY
TRBV29-1	TRBJ2-5	-	SVAEGSETQY
TRBV10-3	TRBJ1-1	-	AITDRAGSNTEAF
TRBV7-3	TRBJ1-6	-	ASSSGTGGNSPLH
TRBV6-1	TRBJ2-7	-	ASSSGTGGYEQY
TRBV4-3	TRBJ2-7	once	ASSLGGSSYEQY
TRBV5-1	TRBJ1-4	-	ASRTGAEGEKLF
TRBV9	TRBJ2-7	few	ASSVASRETSLQY
TRBV27	TRBJ2-2	-	ASSLEGTGELF
TRBV10-3	TRBJ1-1	few	AISGRQLNMNTEAF
TRBV7-9	TRBJ1-2	-	ASSLDRNGYT
TRBV18	TRBJ1-4	few	ASSRDRGTNEKLF
TRBV5-4	TRBJ2-7	-	ASSPSGGLSSYEQY
TRBV4-2	TRBJ1-1	-	ASSQDADTEAF
TRBV23-1	TRBJ2-1	-	ASPPRDRDNEQF
TRBV10-2	TRBJ2-3	-	ASSEGGRFSDTQY
TRBV5-1	TRBJ1-3	-	ASTTTGGNTIY
TRBV6-1	TRBJ1-1	-	ASRDRGGVSELAF
TRBV7-9	TRBJ2-5	-	ASSQGQGRETQY
TRBV2	TRBJ1-1	-	ASRDRVTYTEAF
TRBV27	TRBJ1-5	-	ASSFTGNNQPQH
TRBV29-1	TRBJ1-3	-	SVRGSGNTIY
TRBV28	TRBJ1-2	-	ASRGTGRDYGYT
TRBV7-9	TRBJ2-3	-	ASSFARVTDTQY
TRBV7-7	TRBJ2-5	-	ASSLGGGQETQY
TRBV6-6	TRBJ2-1	-	ASNLGGKQF
TRBV2	TRBJ2-1	-	ASSDNSGASDNEQF
TRBV19	TRBJ1-2	-	ASSIDGRGTTSYGYT
TRBV10-2	TRBJ2-5	-	ASSVWQGKETQY
TRBV6-5	TRBJ2-1	-	ASSPSGTPYNEQF
TRBV5-4	TRBJ2-2	-	ASRLGLAGGQDTGELF
TRBV6-1	TRBJ1-1	-	ASNSALGMNTEAF
TRBV4-1	TRBJ2-4	-	ASSQDTGVGNIQY
TRBV27	TRBJ2-3	-	ASSLRGGTDTQY
TRBV29-1	TRBJ1-1	-	SVEPAGMNTEAF
TRBV11-2	TRBJ2-2	-	ASLGQVASGELF
TRBV4-1	TRBJ2-7	-	ASSQDGGFYEQY
TRBV28	TRBJ2-2	few	ASSSGPGRTGELF
TRBV28	TRBJ1-5	-	ASSLDREEGQPQH
TRBV6-4	TRBJ2-3	-	ASSDGPSGGDTQY
TRBV10-3	TRBJ2-3	-	AISGTSGDSTDTQY
TRBV28	TRBJ2-3	-	ASSPYGRDFTDTQY
TRBV6-1	TRBJ1-1	-	ASSLGLTAF
TRBV6-5	TRBJ1-5	-	ASSYSTGGGQPQH
TRBV9	TRBJ1-1	few	ASSVGSDTDTEAF
TRBV9	TRBJ2-5	-	ASSVGQGETQY
TRBV5-5	TRBJ2-5	-	ASSLQGLETQY
TRBV23-1	TRBJ2-7	-	ASRQGSPYEQY
TRBV7-8	TRBJ1-6	-	ASSLPGDRVVSSPLH